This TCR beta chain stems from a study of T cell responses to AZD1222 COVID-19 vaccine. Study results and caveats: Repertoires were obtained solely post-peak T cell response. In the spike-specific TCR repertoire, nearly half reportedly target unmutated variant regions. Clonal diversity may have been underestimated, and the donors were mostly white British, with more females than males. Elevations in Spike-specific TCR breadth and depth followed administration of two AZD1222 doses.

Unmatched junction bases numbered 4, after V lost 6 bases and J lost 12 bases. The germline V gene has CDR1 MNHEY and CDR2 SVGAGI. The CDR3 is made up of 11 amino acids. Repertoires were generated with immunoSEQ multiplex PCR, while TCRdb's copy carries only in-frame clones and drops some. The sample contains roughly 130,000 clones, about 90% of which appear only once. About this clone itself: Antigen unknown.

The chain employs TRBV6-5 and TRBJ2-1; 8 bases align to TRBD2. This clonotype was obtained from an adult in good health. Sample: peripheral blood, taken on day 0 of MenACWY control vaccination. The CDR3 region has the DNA TGTGCCAGCAGGCAGCGGGGGAGGCAGTTCTTC. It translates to CASRQRGRQFF.